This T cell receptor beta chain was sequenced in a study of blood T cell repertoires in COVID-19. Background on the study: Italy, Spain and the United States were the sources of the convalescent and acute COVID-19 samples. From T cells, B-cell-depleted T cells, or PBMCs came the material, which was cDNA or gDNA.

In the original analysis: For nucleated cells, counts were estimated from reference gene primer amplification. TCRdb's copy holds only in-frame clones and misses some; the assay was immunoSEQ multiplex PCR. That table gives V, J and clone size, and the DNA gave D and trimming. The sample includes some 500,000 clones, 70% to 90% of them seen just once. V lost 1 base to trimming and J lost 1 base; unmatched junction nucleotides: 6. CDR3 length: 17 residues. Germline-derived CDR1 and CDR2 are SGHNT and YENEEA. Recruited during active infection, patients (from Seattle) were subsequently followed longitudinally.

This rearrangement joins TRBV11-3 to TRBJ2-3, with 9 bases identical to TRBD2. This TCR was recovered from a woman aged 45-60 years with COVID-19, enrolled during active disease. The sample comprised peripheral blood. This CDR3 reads CASSLGGGGAGTDTQYF. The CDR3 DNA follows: TGTGCCAGCAGCTTAGGTGGCGGGGGGGCCGGCACAGATACGCAGTATTTT.